The rows below give T cell receptor beta chains drawn from one sample of a study of blood T cell repertoires in COVID-19. Assay: immunoSEQ multiplex PCR; the TCRdb copy retains only in-frame clones and omits some. The table includes 200,000 to 300,000 clones, about 90% detected once. Sequencing input: peripheral blood. The receptors were gathered from a woman aged 40 to 50 who had recovered from COVID-19. CDR3s include the opening cysteine and the closing phenylalanine or tryptophan. A D gene is named only where the DNA matches it firmly. Only part of the rows carry a size: once, few, many, or a class if the clone is expanded.

d_call	clone_size	j_call	v_call	cdr3_aa	cdr3_nt
TRBD2	.	TRBJ2-6	TRBV18	CASPLAGASSGANVLTF	TGTGCCAGCCCACTAGCGGGGGCGAGCTCTGGGGCCAACGTCCTGACTTTC
.	.	TRBJ1-1	TRBV25-1	CASCRGGNTEAFF	TGTGCCAGCTGTAGAGGGGGAAACACTGAAGCTTTCTTT
TRBD2	.	TRBJ2-3	TRBV30	CAWSAGLATGTDTQYF	TGTGCCTGGAGTGCAGGACTAGCGACCGGCACAGATACGCAGTATTTT
TRBD1	.	TRBJ1-1	TRBV9	CASSVASRGYTEAFF	TGTGCCAGCAGCGTAGCTAGCAGGGGGTACACTGAAGCTTTCTTT
.	.	TRBJ2-5	TRBV19	CASSIVLGHQGETQYF	TGTGCCAGTAGTATAGTCCTGGGACACCAGGGAGAGACCCAGTACTTC
.	.	TRBJ2-1	TRBV10-3	CAISFGGEQFF	TGTGCCATCAGTTTCGGAGGTGAGCAGTTCTTC
TRBD1	.	TRBJ2-7	TRBV7-2	CASSFFRDRGLYEQYF	TGTGCCAGCAGCTTCTTCCGGGACAGGGGCTTGTACGAGCAGTACTTC
.	.	TRBJ2-7	TRBV15	CATSRADRTVNEQYF	TGTGCCACCAGCAGAGCCGACCGGACAGTTAACGAGCAGTACTTC
.	.	TRBJ2-5	TRBV4-3	CASSQDIYLQETQYF	TGCGCCAGCAGCCAAGATATCTACCTCCAAGAGACCCAGTACTTC
.	.	TRBJ1-2	TRBV12-5	CASGLTGTNYGYTF	TGTGCTAGTGGTTTGACAGGGACGAACTATGGCTACACCTTC
.	.	TRBJ2-7	TRBV13	CASSLRKSPNSYEQYF	TGTGCCAGCAGCCTCCGCAAAAGCCCTAACTCCTACGAGCAGTACTTC
TRBD1	.	TRBJ1-1	TRBV9	CASSVGQGSAEAFF	TGTGCCAGCAGCGTAGGACAGGGAAGCGCTGAAGCTTTCTTT
.	.	TRBJ2-3	TRBV7-9	CASSDGNLAPSTDTQYF	TGTGCCAGCAGCGACGGCAACCTAGCGCCCAGCACAGATACGCAGTATTTT
.	.	TRBJ1-4	TRBV4-1	CASSQDGRRGEKLFF	TGCGCCAGCAGCCAAGATGGACGTCGGGGAGAAAAACTGTTTTTT
TRBD1	.	TRBJ1-3	TRBV5-1	CASSRTGTASSGNTIYF	TGCGCCAGCAGCAGGACCGGGACAGCCTCATCTGGAAACACCATATATTTT
.	.	TRBJ1-5	TRBV5-1	CASSSGAVNQPQHF	TGCGCCAGCAGCTCTGGGGCCGTCAATCAGCCCCAGCATTTT
.	.	TRBJ1-3	TRBV6-5	CASSRDFGNTIYF	TGTGCCAGCAGTCGGGACTTCGGAAACACCATATATTTT
.	.	TRBJ2-2	TRBV2	CASSEGYLRTGELFF	TGTGCCAGCAGTGAAGGGTACCTACGCACCGGGGAGCTGTTTTTT
.	.	TRBJ2-7	TRBV5-1	CASSPFGGGSYEQYF	TGCGCCAGCAGCCCGTTTGGGGGAGGCTCCTACGAGCAGTACTTC
TRBD1	.	TRBJ1-2	TRBV7-9	CASSLGGQGGGYTF	TGTGCCAGCAGCTTAGGTGGACAGGGAGGAGGCTACACCTTC
.	.	TRBJ1-3	TRBV4-2	CASSQDWAGGNTIYF	TGTGCCAGCAGCCAAGATTGGGCAGGAGGAAACACCATATATTTT
TRBD1	once	TRBJ2-7	TRBV5-4	CASSLGLGTGLYEQYF	TGTGCCAGCAGCTTGGGGCTCGGGACAGGGCTCTACGAGCAGTACTTC
.	.	TRBJ1-1	TRBV6-5	CASRSRDPGPEAFF	TGTGCCAGCAGGTCCCGGGATCCGGGTCCTGAAGCTTTCTTT
TRBD1	.	TRBJ2-4	TRBV7-8	CASSLGDRTNIQYF	TGTGCCAGCAGCTTAGGGGACAGGACAAACATTCAGTACTTC
.	few	TRBJ2-7	TRBV11-2	CASSLITYEQYF	TGTGCCAGCAGCTTAATTACCTACGAGCAGTACTTC
.	.	TRBJ1-6	TRBV6-5	CASSYGGGERALHF	TGTGCCAGCAGTTACGGTGGGGGGGAAAGGGCCCTCCACTTT
.	.	TRBJ1-1	TRBV27	CASSPWEGNTEAFF	TGTGCCAGCAGCCCCTGGGAGGGCAATACTGAAGCTTTCTTT
.	.	TRBJ1-2	TRBV15	CATSSQGDYGYTF	TGTGCCACCAGCAGCCAGGGCGACTATGGCTACACCTTC
TRBD1	many	TRBJ1-1	TRBV30	CAWQGQGWTEAFF	TGTGCCTGGCAGGGACAGGGGTGGACTGAAGCTTTCTTT
.	.	TRBJ1-2	TRBV2	CASSPSGHKPHYGYTF	TGTGCCAGCAGCCCCAGCGGCCACAAGCCCCACTATGGCTACACCTTC
.	.	TRBJ2-5	TRBV11-1	CASSLESQQTQYF	TGTGCCAGCAGCTTAGAGTCACAGCAGACCCAGTACTTC
.	.	TRBJ1-1	TRBV10-1	CASYQAPGKINTEAFF	TGCGCCAGCTATCAAGCTCCCGGGAAGATTAACACTGAAGCTTTCTTT